The clone carrying this TCR beta chain was observed a single time. The data belong to a study of T cells after somatic rescue of genetic block. The repertoire was sequenced with immunoSEQ multiplex PCR; TCRdb's copy has only in-frame clones and lacks some. The repertoire holds 65,000 to 70,000 clones, 90% to 95% seen once, with 3% in the top ten. Sequences were obtained from peripheral blood mononuclear cells (PBMCs). The sequence was obtained from a man between 40 and 49 years old.

The CDR3 nucleotides are TGTGCCAGCAGCTCCCGGCTACGGAACCAAGAGACCCAGTACTTC. This translates into CASSSRLRNQETQYF. The chain couples TRBV7-9 to TRBJ2-5; D not resolved. V shed 4 bases and J shed 0 bases, with 12 bases lying between them. The CDR3 contains 15 residues. The germline V gene encodes CDR1 SEHNR and CDR2 FQNEAQ (reference sequence).